The T cell receptor (beta chain) under discussion was sequenced for a study of T cells in Graves' hyperthyroidism and ophthalmopathy. Study observations and caveats: Model output signaled ophthalmopathy a median approximately 6 months ahead of onset. From stable hyperthyroidism, ophthalmopathy was set apart by a 13 V-J model.

There were TCR beta CDR3 regions amplified from RNA transcripts. Researchers ran a first-round RT-PCR on the TCR CDR3 using the HTBI primer set. MiXCR was run by TCRdb on the multiplex PCR reads, yielding one entry per CDR3 protein. This table has 700,000 or so distinct CDR3 sequences, around 13% appearing once. Germline V lookup: CDR1 DFQATT, CDR2 SNEGSKA (reference sequence). This CDR3 region has 14 residues. The V gene end was trimmed by 5 bases and the J gene end by 3 bases; junction bases not matched to a gene: 5. Patients having uncontrolled infection, another autoimmune disease, pregnancy or lactation were not included. The sample holds many counts of this clonotype. Its antigen remains unidentified.

This clonotype was obtained from a woman aged 50 to 60 with Graves' ophthalmopathy. What was sequenced was blood. The chain has TRBV20-1 and TRBJ2-7; 12 positions agree with TRBD2. The CDR3 DNA is TGCAGTGCTCCGGGACTAGCGGGCCTCTACGAGCAGTACTTC. It is translated as CSAPGLAGLYEQYF.